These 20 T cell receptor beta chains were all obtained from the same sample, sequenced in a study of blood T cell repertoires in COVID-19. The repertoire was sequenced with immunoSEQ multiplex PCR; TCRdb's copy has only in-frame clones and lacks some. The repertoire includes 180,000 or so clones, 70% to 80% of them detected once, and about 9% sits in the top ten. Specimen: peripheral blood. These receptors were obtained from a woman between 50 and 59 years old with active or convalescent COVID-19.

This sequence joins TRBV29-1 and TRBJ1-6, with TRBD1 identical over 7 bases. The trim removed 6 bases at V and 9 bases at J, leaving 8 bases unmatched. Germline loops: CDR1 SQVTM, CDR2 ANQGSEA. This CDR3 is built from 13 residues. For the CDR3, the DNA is TGCAGCGTCAAAGACAGGGCTGCTTCACCCCTCCACTTT. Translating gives CSVKDRAASPLHF.

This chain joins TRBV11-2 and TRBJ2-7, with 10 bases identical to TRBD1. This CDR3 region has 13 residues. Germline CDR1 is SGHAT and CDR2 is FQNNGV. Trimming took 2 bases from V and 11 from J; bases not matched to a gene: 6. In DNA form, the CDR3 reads TGTGCCAGCAGCTTACCGGGGACAGGGGTGAAGTACTTC. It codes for CASSLPGTGVKYF.

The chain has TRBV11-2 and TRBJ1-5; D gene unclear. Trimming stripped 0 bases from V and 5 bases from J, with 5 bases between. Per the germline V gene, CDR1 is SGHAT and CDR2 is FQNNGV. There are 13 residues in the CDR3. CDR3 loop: CASSLDRDQPQHF. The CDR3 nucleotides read TGTGCCAGCAGCTTAGATCGGGATCAGCCCCAGCATTTT.

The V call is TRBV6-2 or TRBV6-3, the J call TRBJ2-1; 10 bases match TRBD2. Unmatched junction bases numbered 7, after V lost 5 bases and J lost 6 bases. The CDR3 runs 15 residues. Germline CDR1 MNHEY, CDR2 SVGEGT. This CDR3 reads CASSRIWTSGNEQFF. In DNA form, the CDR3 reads TGTGCCAGCAGTAGGATCTGGACTAGCGGCAATGAGCAGTTCTTC.

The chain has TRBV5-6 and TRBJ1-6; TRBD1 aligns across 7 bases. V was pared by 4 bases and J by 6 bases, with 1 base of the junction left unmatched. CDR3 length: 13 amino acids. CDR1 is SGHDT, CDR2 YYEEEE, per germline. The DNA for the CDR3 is TGTGCCAGCAGCCGGGACAGTAATTCACCCCTCCACTTT. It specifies CASSRDSNSPLHF.

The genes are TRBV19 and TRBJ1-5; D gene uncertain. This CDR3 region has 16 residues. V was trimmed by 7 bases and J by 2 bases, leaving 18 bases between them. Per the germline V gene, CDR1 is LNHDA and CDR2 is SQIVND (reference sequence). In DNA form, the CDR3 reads TGTGCCAGTAAGGAGGGAATAGGGTTTGGCAATCAGCCCCAGCATTTT. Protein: CASKEGIGFGNQPQHF. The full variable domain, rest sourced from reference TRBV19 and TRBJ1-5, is DGGITQSPKYLFRKEGQNVTLSCEQNLNHDAMYWYRQDPGQGLRLIYYSQIVNDFQKGDIAEGYSVSREKKESFPLTVTSAQKNPTAFYLCASKEGIGFGNQPQHFGDGTRLSIL.

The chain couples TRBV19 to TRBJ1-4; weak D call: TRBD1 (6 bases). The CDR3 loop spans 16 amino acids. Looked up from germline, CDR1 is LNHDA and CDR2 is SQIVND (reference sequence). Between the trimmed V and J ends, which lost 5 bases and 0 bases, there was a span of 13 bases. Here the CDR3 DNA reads TGTGCCAGTAGTGGACAGCCAAGATCAACTAATGAAAAACTGTTTTTT. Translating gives CASSGQPRSTNEKLFF.

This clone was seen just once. CDR3 in DNA: TGTGCCAGCAGCCCCATGGCCCAGAACACTGAAGCTTTCTTT. Protein product: CASSPMAQNTEAFF. The V and J genes are TRBV7-2 and TRBJ1-1; D is uncertain. The CDR3 covers 14 residues. Germline V gene lookup returns CDR1 SGHTA and CDR2 FQGNSA. Trimming shortened V by 5 bases and J by 1 base, and 11 bases separated the two germline ends.

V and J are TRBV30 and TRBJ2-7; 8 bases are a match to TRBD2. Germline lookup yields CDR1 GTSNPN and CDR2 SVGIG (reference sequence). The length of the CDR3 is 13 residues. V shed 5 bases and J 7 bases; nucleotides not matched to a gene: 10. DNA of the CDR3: TGTGCCTGGGCCGGGACTAGGGAAGCGGAGCAGTACTTC. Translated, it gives CAWAGTREAEQYF.

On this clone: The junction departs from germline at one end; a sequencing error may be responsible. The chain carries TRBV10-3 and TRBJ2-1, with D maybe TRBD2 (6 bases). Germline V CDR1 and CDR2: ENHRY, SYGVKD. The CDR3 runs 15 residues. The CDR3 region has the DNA TGTGCCACCAGTACCGGGGGTAGCTCCTACAATGAGCAGTTCTTC. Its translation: CATSTGGSSYNEQFF.

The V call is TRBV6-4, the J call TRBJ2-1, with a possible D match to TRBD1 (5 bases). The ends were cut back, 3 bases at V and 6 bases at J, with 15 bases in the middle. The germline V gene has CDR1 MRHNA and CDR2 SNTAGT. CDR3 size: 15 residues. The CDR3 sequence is CASSEGDISSNEQFF. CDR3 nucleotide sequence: TGTGCCAGCAGTGAAGGGGATATCAGTAGCAATGAGCAGTTCTTC.

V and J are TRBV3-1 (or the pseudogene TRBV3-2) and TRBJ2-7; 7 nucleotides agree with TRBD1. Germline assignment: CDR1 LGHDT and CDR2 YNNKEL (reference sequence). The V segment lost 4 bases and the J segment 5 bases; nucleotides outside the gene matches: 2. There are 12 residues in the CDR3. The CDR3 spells CASSLTGDEQYF. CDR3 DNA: TGTGCCAGCAGCCTCACAGGGGACGAGCAGTACTTC.

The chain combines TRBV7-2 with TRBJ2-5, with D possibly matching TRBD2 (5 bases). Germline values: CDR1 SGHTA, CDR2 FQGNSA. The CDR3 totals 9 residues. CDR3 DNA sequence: TGTGGGAGGAGGTTCACCCAGTACTTC. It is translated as CGRRFTQYF.

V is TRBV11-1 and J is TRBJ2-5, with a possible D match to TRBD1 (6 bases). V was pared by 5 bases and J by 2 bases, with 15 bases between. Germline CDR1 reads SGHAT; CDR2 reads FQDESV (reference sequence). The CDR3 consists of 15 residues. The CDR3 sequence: CASSPQGREQETQYF. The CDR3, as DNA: TGTGCCAGCAGCCCCCAGGGGCGTGAACAAGAGACCCAGTACTTC.

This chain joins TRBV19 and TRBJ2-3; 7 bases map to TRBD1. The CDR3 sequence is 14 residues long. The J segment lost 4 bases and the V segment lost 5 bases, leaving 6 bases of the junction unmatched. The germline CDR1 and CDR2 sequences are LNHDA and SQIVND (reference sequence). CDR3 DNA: TGTGCCAGTAGTGCTTACAGGGGACCAGATACGCAGTATTTT. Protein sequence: CASSAYRGPDTQYF.

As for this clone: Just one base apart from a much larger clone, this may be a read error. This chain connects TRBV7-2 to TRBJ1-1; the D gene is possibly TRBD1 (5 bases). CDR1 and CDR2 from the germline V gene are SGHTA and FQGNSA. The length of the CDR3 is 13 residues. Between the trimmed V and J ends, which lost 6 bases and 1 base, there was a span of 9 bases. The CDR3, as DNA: TGTGCCAGCAGTTCCGGACAGAACACTGAAGCTTTCTTT. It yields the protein CASSSGQNTEAFF.

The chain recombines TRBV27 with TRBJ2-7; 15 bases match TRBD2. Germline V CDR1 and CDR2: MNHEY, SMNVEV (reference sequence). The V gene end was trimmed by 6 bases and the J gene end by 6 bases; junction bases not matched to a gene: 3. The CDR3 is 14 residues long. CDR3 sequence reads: CASRRGLAGGEQYF. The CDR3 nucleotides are TGTGCCAGCAGGAGGGGACTAGCGGGAGGCGAGCAGTACTTC.

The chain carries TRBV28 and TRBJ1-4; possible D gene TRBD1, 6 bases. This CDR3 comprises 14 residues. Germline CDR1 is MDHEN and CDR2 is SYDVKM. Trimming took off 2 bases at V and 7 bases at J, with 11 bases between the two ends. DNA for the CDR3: TGTGCCAGCAGTTTAAGGCAGGGGACTGAAAAACTGTTTTTT. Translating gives CASSLRQGTEKLFF.

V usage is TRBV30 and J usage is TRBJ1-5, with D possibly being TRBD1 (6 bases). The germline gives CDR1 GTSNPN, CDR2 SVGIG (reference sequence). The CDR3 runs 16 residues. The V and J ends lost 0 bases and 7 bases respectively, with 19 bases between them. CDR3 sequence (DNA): TGTGCCTGGAGTGTGGGTGCAGGGGAGATTAAGCAGCCCCAGCATTTT. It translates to CAWSVGAGEIKQPQHF.

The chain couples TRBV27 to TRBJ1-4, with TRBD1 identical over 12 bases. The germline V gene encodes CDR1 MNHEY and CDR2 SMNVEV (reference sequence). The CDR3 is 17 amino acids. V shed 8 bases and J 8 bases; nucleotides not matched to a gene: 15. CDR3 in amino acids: CASHPGQGATSAEKLFF. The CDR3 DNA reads TGTGCCAGCCACCCGGGACAGGGGGCAACTTCGGCAGAAAAACTGTTTTTT. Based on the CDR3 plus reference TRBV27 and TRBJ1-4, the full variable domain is EAQVTQNPRYLITVTGKKLTVTCSQNMNHEYMSWYRQDPGLGLRQIYYSMNVEVTDKGDVPEGYKVSRKEKRNFPLILESPSPNQTSLYFCASHPGQGATSAEKLFFGSGTQLSVL.